The entry below gives a single TCR beta chain sequence along with its context. What it binds is unknown. The V end was cut by 2 bases, the J end by 0 bases, with 5 bases between. The length of the CDR3 is 14 residues. Germline assignment: CDR1 SEHNR and CDR2 FQNEAQ (reference sequence). Then a second PCR, running about 6 to 12 cycles, was carried out with a sample-barcoded 5' primer and a J-beta primer mix. TCRdb ran MiXCR on the 5' RACE reads and lists one entry per CDR3 protein. The profile shows more than 500,000 distinct CDR3 sequences, 25% to 30% of them singletons. This entry belongs to a study of blood T cells in healthy people across ages. The study, taken as a whole, reports: With naive T cell percentage, TCR beta diversity showed a strong correlation. Greater diversity and more naive CD4+ cells were seen in long-lived donors than in aged donors.

J is TRBJ1-5 and V is TRBV7-9; D gene unclear. Sequencing was performed on blood. The sequence came from a woman aged 70-85 years in good health. The CDR3 DNA is TGTGCCAGCAGCTTACAGAATAGCAATCAGCCCCAGCATTTT. Encoded protein: CASSLQNSNQPQHF.